The table lists the clone carrying this T cell receptor (beta chain) with a few counts. Its antigen is as yet unknown. Germline-derived CDR1 and CDR2 are MNHEY and SMNVEV (reference sequence). The CDR3 totals 15 residues. Trimming at V came to 8 bases and at J to 5 bases, leaving 7 bases not matched to a gene. Peripheral blood genomic DNA, not sorted cells or RNA, was the template. The sample is drawn from a study of T cell repertoires in aging, cancer and after chemotherapy. About the research overall: Donor ages fell into six groups from 30 or younger up to 70 or older. Over several months to years, re-sampled healthy donor repertoires clearly shared clones.

Study observations and caveats: In cancer patients, declining TCR diversity with age involved lost richness and lost evenness.

A mixed TRB-A/B primer pool amplified rearranged TRB by multiplex touch-down PCR. TCRdb analysed the multiplex PCR reads with MiXCR anew, one entry per CDR3 protein. The repertoire holds about 10,000 distinct CDR3 sequences, with under 30% as singletons. The sample consisted of blood. The receptor comes from a human donor in good health. This chain connects TRBV27 to TRBJ2-3; TRBD2 aligns across 13 bases. The CDR3 coding sequence is TGTGCCAGCTCCGGACTAGCGGGAGACCTAGATACGCAGTATTTT. Translation: CASSGLAGDLDTQYF.